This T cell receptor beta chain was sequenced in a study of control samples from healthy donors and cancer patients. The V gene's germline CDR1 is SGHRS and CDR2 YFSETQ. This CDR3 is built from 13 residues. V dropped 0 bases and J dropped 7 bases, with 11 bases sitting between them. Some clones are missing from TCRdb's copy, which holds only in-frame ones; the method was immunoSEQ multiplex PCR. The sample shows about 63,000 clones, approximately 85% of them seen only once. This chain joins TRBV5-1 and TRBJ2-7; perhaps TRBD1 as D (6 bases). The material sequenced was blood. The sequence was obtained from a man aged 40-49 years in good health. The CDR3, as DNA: TGCGCCAGCAGCTTGGACAGGGCCCGAGAGCAGTACTTC. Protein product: CASSLDRAREQYF.